This T cell receptor (beta chain) was sequenced in a study of cytomegalovirus exposure and HLA in healthy donors. The study ran its PCR with 60 Vbeta and 13 Jbeta primers. TCRdb's copy holds only in-frame clones and misses some; the assay was immunoSEQ multiplex PCR. This sample has 120,000 to 150,000 clones; around 59% occur once, and the top ten carry approximately 1.7%. This clone was counted between two and nine times. The CDR3 is 16 residues long. Germline V lookup: CDR1 SGHRS, CDR2 YFSETQ. The V end was cut by 2 bases, the J end by 6 bases, with 18 bases between. This TCR was recovered from a male donor in good health and CMV-seronegative. V is TRBV5-1 and J is TRBJ2-1, with D perhaps matching TRBD2 (7 bases). Source material: PBMCs. The CDR3 sequence: CASSFVFEGGGNEQFF. In nucleotides, the CDR3 is TGCGCCAGCAGCTTTGTATTCGAGGGGGGGGGCAATGAGCAGTTCTTC.